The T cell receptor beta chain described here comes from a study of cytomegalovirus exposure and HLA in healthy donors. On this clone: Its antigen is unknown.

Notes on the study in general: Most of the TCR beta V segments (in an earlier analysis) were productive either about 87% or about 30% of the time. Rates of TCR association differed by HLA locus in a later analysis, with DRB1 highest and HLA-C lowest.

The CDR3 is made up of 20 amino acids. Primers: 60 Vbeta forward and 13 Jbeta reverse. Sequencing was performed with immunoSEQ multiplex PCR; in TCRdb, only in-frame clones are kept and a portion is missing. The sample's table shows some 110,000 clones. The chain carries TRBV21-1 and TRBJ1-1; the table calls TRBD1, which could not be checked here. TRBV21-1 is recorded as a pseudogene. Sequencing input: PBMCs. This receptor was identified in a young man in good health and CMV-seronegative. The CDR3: CASSIRDLPNTTGGNTEAFF. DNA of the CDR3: TGTGCCAGCAGCATTAGGGACCTCCCCAATACAACAGGGGGAAACACTGAAGCTTTCTTT.